This TCR beta chain was recorded in a study of T-cell memory formation after mild COVID-19. Only one count was recorded for this clonotype. TCRdb reprocessed the 5' RACE reads with MiXCR, giving one entry per CDR3 protein. The sample gives approximately 500,000 distinct CDR3 sequences, about 23% of which show up once; about an eighth is in the top ten. Sequenced sample: PBMCs or a T cell subset sorted from them (not recorded which). The TCR sequence derives from an adult woman who had mild COVID-19 (a few samples of this study predate the infection). Cell type and time point are not known.

CDR3 region: CASSFKVDTEAFF. The CDR3 DNA follows: TGTGCCAGCAGCTTTAAGGTGGACACTGAAGCTTTCTTT. This chain connects TRBV5-4 to TRBJ1-1, with unresolved D. The CDR3 runs 13 residues. The V end was cut by 2 bases, the J end by 3 bases, with 8 bases between. Germline V gives CDR1 SGHNT, CDR2 YYREEE (reference sequence).